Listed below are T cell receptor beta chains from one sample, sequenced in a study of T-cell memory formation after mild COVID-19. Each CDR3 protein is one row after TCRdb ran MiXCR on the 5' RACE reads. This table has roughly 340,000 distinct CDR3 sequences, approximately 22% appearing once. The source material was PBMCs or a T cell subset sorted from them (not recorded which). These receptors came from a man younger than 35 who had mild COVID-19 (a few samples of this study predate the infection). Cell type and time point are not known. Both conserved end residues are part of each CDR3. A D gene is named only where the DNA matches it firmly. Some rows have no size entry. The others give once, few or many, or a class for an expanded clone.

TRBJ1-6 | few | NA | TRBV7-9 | CASGDGGIAYNSPLHF | TGTGCCAGCGGAGATGGGGGGATTGCCTATAATTCACCCCTCCACTTT
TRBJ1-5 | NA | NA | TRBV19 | CATGTRSNQPQHF | TGTGCCACAGGGACACGTAGCAATCAGCCCCAGCATTTT
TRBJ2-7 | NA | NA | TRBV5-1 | CASSLAAGSSYEQYF | TGCGCCAGCAGCTTGGCGGCAGGGAGCTCCTACGAGCAGTACTTC
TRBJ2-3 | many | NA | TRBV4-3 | CASSQVSGVMDTQYF | TGCGCCAGCAGCCAAGTGTCAGGGGTCATGGATACGCAGTATTTT
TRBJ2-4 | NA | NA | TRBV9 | CASSPNRGENIQYF | TGTGCCAGCAGCCCAAATAGGGGAGAGAACATTCAGTACTTC
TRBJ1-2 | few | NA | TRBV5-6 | CASSYPVGLYGYTF | TGTGCCAGCAGCTACCCGGTGGGGCTCTATGGCTACACCTTC
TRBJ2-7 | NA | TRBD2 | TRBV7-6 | CASSLGRGVDEQYF | TGTGCCAGCAGCTTAGGCCGGGGGGTGGACGAGCAGTACTTC
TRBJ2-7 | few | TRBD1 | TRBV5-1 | CASSHDRGLGEQYF | TGCGCCAGCAGCCACGACAGGGGGCTTGGCGAGCAGTACTTC
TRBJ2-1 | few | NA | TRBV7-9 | CASSVVRARDEQFF | TGTGCCAGCAGCGTAGTCCGGGCCCGCGATGAGCAGTTCTTC
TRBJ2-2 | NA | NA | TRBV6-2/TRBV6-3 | CASSYSGANTGELFF | TGTGCCAGCAGTTACTCCGGCGCGAACACCGGGGAGCTGTTTTTT
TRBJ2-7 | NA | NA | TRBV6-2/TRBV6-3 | CASSLWQGQSEQYF | TGTGCCAGCAGTTTGTGGCAGGGACAAAGCGAGCAGTACTTC
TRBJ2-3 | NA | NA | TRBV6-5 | CASIVPGSDTQYF | TGTGCCAGCATAGTCCCGGGGTCAGATACGCAGTATTTT
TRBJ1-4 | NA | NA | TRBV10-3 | CATGRTNEKLFF | TGTGCCACAGGACGGACTAATGAAAAACTGTTTTTT
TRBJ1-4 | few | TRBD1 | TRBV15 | CATSRARTGGNEKLFF | TGTGCCACCAGCAGGGCCCGGACAGGGGGGAATGAAAAACTGTTTTTT
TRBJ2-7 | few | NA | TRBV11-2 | CASSFNMDEQYF | TGTGCCAGCAGCTTCAACATGGACGAGCAGTACTTC
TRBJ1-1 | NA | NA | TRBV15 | CATSRDRDTAGAFF | TGTGCCACCAGCAGAGATAGGGACACAGCGGGAGCTTTCTTT
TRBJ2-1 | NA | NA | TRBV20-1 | CSARVTDYNEQFF | TGCAGTGCTAGAGTGACGGACTACAATGAGCAGTTCTTC
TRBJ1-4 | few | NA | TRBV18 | CASSPLEGVGAEKLFF | TGTGCCAGCTCACCCCTCGAGGGGGTGGGGGCTGAAAAACTGTTTTTT
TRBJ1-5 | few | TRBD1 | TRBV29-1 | CSVRTGAGQPQHF | TGCAGCGTGCGGACAGGGGCGGGACAGCCCCAGCATTTT
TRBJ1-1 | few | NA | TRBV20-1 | CSAREGGVGGTEAFF | TGCAGTGCTAGAGAGGGCGGGGTCGGCGGCACTGAAGCTTTCTTT
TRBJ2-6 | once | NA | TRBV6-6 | CASSPPPGRSGANVLTF | TGTGCCAGCAGCCCTCCCCCGGGGCGCTCTGGGGCCAACGTCCTGACTTTC
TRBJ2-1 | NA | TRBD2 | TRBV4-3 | CASSLRGGAGEQFF | TGCGCCAGCAGCCTAAGGGGAGGGGCCGGTGAGCAGTTCTTC
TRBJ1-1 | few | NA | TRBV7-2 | CASSLAAAGEAEAFF | TGTGCCAGCAGCTTAGCGGCGGCAGGGGAGGCTGAAGCTTTCTTT
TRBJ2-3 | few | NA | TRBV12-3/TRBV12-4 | CASSSGAPDTQYF | TGTGCCAGCAGTTCGGGGGCTCCAGATACGCAGTATTTT
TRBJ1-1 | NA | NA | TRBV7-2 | CASSLKTEAFF | TGTGCCAGCAGCTTAAAGACTGAAGCTTTCTTT
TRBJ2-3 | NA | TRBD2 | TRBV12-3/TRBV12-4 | CASRLAGVDTQYF | TGTGCCAGCAGACTAGCGGGGGTAGATACGCAGTATTTT
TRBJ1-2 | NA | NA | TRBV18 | CASSPPGASYGYTF | TGTGCCAGCTCACCACCGGGGGCATCTTATGGCTACACCTTC
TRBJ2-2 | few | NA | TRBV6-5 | CASSYGRSGELFF | TGTGCCAGCAGTTACGGGAGATCCGGGGAGCTGTTTTTT
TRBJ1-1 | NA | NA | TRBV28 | CASSFHGGGNTEAFF | TGTGCCAGCAGTTTCCATGGAGGAGGGAACACTGAAGCTTTCTTT
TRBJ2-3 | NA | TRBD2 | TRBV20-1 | CSARPVGSGTLTDTQYF | TGCAGTGCTAGACCCGTCGGTAGCGGGACCCTCACAGATACGCAGTATTTT